This T cell receptor (beta chain) was found in a study of human T cells and chemical hapten exposure. Germline lookup yields CDR1 MNHEY and CDR2 SVGAGI. V lost 4 bases and J 4 bases, leaving 11 bases between the germline ends. The CDR3 runs to 13 residues. This clonotype appeared many times. Each CDR3 protein gets one entry after TCRdb re-called the RACE reads with MiXCR. The table has about 350,000 distinct CDR3 sequences, 5% to 6.5% seen once; the top ten hold 7% to 10%. Time point denoted: pre-sensitization, week 0. As for treatment: therapeutic diphenylcyclopropenone sensitization with weekly scalp DPC.

Sequencing used whole blood, obtained in connection with sensitization to the hapten diphenylcyclopropenone (DPC). This TCR came from a woman under 30 with alopecia areata. Some clones in this sample may be carry-over from other donors' samples. V and J are TRBV6-5 and TRBJ2-7; D might be TRBD2 (5 bases). CDR3 protein: CASSLAVAYEQYF. As DNA, the CDR3 is TGTGCCAGCAGTTTAGCAGTAGCGTACGAGCAGTACTTC.